This TCR beta chain was captured in a study of cytomegalovirus exposure and HLA in healthy donors. Study background: Clustering assigned 70% to 90% of the roughly 400 genotyped donors to the Caucasian-associated ancestry cluster. The study, taken as a whole, reports: 150 or so TCR beta chains were listed as cytomegalovirus-associated. It emerged from a later analysis that several of the most significant clusters appeared to be linked to common viral pathogens.

This CDR3 has 15 residues. The V gene lost 8 bases and the J gene lost 5 bases, with 21 bases spanning the gap. Germline lookup yields CDR1 SNHLY and CDR2 FYNNEI. About this clone: Its antigen is as yet unknown.

Primers included in the PCR were 60 Vbeta and 13 Jbeta primers. The method was immunoSEQ multiplex PCR; TCRdb's version includes in-frame clones alone and lacks a portion of them. The sample lists some 120,000 clones; approximately 73% were seen once. Donors sampled were nominally healthy, though unrecorded immune exposures were likely. This chain connects TRBV2 to TRBJ2-5; TRBD1 might be the D (7 bases). The source material was PBMCs. This TCR derives from a man aged 60-69 years in good health and CMV-seropositive. CDR3 nucleotides: TGTGCCAGCTATAGAGTTCACAGGGGACTGGAGACCCAGTACTTC. Its protein is CASYRVHRGLETQYF.